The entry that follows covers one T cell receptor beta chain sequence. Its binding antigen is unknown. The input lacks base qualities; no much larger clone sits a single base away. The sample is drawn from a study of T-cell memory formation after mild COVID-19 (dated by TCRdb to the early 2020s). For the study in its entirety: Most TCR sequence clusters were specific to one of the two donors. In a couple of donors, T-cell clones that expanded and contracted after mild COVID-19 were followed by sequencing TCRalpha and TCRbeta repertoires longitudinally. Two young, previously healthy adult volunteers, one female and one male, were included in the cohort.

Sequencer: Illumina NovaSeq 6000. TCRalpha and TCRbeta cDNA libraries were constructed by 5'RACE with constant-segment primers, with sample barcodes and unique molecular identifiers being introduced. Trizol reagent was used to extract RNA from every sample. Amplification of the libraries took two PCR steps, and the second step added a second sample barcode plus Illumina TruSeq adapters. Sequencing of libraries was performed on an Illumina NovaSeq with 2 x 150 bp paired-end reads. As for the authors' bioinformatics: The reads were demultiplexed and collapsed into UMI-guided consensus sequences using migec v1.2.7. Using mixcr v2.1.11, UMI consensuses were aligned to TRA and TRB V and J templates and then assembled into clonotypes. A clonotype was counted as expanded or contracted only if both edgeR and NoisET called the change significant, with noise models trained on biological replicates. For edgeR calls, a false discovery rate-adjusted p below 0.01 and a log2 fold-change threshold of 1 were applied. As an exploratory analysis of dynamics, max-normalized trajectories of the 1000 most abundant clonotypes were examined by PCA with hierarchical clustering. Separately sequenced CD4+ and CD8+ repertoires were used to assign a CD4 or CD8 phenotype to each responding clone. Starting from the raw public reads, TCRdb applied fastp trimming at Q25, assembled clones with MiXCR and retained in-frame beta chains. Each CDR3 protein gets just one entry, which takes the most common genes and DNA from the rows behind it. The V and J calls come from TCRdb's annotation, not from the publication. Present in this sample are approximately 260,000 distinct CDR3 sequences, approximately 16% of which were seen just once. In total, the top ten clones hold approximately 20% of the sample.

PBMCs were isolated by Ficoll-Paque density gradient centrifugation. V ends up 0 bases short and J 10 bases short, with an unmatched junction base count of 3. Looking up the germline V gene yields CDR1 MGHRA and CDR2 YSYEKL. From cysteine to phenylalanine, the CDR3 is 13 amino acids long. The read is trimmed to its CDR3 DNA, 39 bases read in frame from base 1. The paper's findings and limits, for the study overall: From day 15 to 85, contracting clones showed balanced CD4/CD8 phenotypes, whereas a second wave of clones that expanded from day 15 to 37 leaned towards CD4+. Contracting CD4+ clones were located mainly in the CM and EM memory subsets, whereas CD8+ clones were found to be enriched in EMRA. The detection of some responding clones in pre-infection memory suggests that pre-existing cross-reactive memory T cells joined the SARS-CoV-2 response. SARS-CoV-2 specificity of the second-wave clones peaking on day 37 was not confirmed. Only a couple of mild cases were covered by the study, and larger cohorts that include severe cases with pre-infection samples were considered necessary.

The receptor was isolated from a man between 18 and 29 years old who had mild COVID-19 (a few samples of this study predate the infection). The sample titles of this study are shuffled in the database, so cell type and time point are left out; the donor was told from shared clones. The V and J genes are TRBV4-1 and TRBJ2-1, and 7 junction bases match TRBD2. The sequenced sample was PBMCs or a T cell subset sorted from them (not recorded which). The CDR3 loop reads CASSQDWRGEQFF. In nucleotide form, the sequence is TGCGCCAGCAGCCAAGACTGGCGGGGGGAGCAGTTCTTC.